This T cell receptor beta chain originates from a study of T cells in Graves' hyperthyroidism and ophthalmopathy. The CDR3 length is 15 residues. CDR1 and CDR2 (germline): ENHRY, SYGVKD. The TCR beta CDR3 regions underwent amplification using RNA transcripts as the source. The HTBI primer set served for first-round RT-PCR of the TCR CDR3. Using its own MiXCR run on the multiplex PCR reads, TCRdb lists one record per CDR3 protein. The sample shows around 700,000 distinct CDR3 sequences, roughly a third of them seen only once. As to this clonotype: The junction shows a germline mismatch at one end, possibly a read error.

The origin of this receptor is a woman aged 40 to 50 with Graves' hyperthyroidism. Source material: blood. This chain uses TRBV10-3 with TRBJ1-1, with 10 bases identical to TRBD1. The CDR3 nucleotides are TGTGCCATCAGTGATATGGGACAGGGGAACGCTGAAGCTTTCTTT. Its translation: CAISDMGQGNAEAFF.